Following are 21 T cell receptor beta chains from one sample sequenced in a study of glioma-infiltrating T cells after dendritic cell vaccination. Stated time point: after dendritic cell vaccination, including at tumor progression/relapse. Generated by immunoSEQ multiplex PCR, the TCRdb table keeps only in-frame clones and is missing some. The table has 100,000 or so clones, 90% seen once. This specimen was blood, taken after dendritic cell vaccination. These receptors all come from a human donor with glioblastoma.

Comments on this clone: Other DNA sequences of this sample code for an identical CDR3. The V call is TRBV19, the J call TRBJ2-2; 9 nucleotides agree with TRBD1. The CDR3 consists of 14 residues. Germline V gene sequence: CDR1 LNHDA, CDR2 SQIVND (reference sequence). V was clipped by 10 bases and J by 3 bases; unmatched bases: 6. Here the CDR3 DNA reads TGTGCCACCGAACAGGGGGCGGACACCGGGGAGCTGTTTTTT. The encoded protein is CATEQGADTGELFF.

This rearrangement joins TRBV6-5 to TRBJ1-2; 10 positions match TRBD1. CDR1 is MNHEY, CDR2 SVGAGI, per germline. This CDR3 region has 13 residues. V gave up 6 bases and J gave up 8 bases; unmatched junction bases: 6. CDR3 sequence (DNA): TGTGCCAGCAGCGAGGACAGGGGGGAAGGCTACACCTTC. Translation: CASSEDRGEGYTF.

This clone was counted once. The chain recombines TRBV19 with TRBJ2-1, with TRBD2 matching over 16 bases. This CDR3 has 18 residues. Germline CDR1 LNHDA, CDR2 SQIVND (reference sequence). Trimming took 4 bases from V and 3 from J; bases not matched to a gene: 6. The DNA of the CDR3 is TGTGCCAGTAGTACGGGACTAGCGGGAGGGTTGGACTACAATGAGCAGTTCTTC. Encoded protein: CASSTGLAGGLDYNEQFF.

CDR3 amino acids: CASSPEQGQGANQPQHF. CDR3 bases: TGTGCCAGCTCACCAGAACAGGGGCAGGGAGCCAATCAGCCCCAGCATTTT. This chain joins TRBV18 and TRBJ1-5; TRBD1 matches at 7 bases. Germline lookup yields CDR1 KGHSH and CDR2 LQKENI. This CDR3 has 17 amino acids. Trimming took 2 bases from V and 3 from J; bases not matched to a gene: 10.

The chain is built from TRBV2 and TRBJ2-3; the match to TRBD2 covers 9 bases. CDR1 and CDR2 from the germline V gene are SNHLY and FYNNEI. This CDR3 is 16 amino acids long. V shed 4 bases and J 1 base; nucleotides not matched to a gene: 6. For the CDR3, the DNA is TGTGCCAGCAGTGTCCGGACTAGCGCTCGCACAGATACGCAGTATTTT. This sequence encodes CASSVRTSARTDTQYF.

The chain joins TRBV6-1 to TRBJ2-3; a weak D match, TRBD2 (5 bases). The CDR3 sequence is 14 residues long. Germline-derived CDR1 and CDR2 are MNHNS and SASEGT. V lost 5 bases and J lost 4, with 13 bases in between. This CDR3 reads CASSRDAGADTQYF. The CDR3 nucleotides are TGTGCCAGCAGTAGAGACGCGGGCGCAGATACGCAGTATTTT.

The chain links TRBV5-1 to TRBJ2-2; a weak D match, TRBD1 (6 bases). V was clipped by 1 base and J by 5 bases, with 9 bases between them. Germline V gene sequence: CDR1 SGHRS, CDR2 YFSETQ. The CDR3 runs to 14 residues. CDR3: CASSLSQGTGELFF. DNA of the CDR3: TGCGCCAGCAGCTTGAGCCAGGGGACCGGGGAGCTGTTTTTT.

The chain links TRBV29-1 to TRBJ2-3, with 7 bases fitting TRBD2. The CDR3 spans 14 residues. The junction had 11 bases not matched to a gene; V was cut back by 7 bases and J by 4 bases. Germline CDR1 is SQVTM and CDR2 is ANQGSEA. CDR3 residues: CSAVSAGVSDTQYF. Written as DNA, the CDR3 is TGCAGCGCCGTATCGGCGGGAGTATCAGATACGCAGTATTTT.

The chain is built from TRBV12-5 and TRBJ2-3; 7 bases agree with TRBD2. CDR3 length: 17 residues. The J segment lost 5 bases and the V segment lost 4 bases, leaving 15 bases of the junction unmatched. Germline CDR1 reads LGHNT; CDR2 reads FRNRAP. The CDR3 spells CASGSPLAAGKEDTQYF. In DNA form, the CDR3 reads TGTGCTAGTGGTTCGCCTCTAGCGGCGGGAAAGGAAGATACGCAGTATTTT.

This chain links TRBV6-6 with TRBJ2-3; D may be TRBD1 (6 bases). Between the trimmed V and J ends, which lost 4 bases and 3 bases, there was a span of 14 bases. Per germline, CDR1 MNHNY and CDR2 SVGAGI (reference sequence). CDR3 size: 15 residues. CDR3 nucleotide sequence: TGTGCCAGCAGTTTACAGGATAGGGGGACAGATACGCAGTATTTT. It is translated as CASSLQDRGTDTQYF.

The V call is TRBV2, the J call TRBJ1-4; TRBD1 might be the D (5 bases). The V gene lost 5 bases and the J gene lost 4 bases, with 14 bases spanning the gap. Germline V gives CDR1 SNHLY, CDR2 FYNNEI. The length of the CDR3 is 15 residues. CDR3 in DNA: TGTGCCAGCAGTCAAAATAGGGGCTATAATGAAAAACTGTTTTTT. Amino acids: CASSQNRGYNEKLFF. The variable domain in full, with the rest retrieved from reference TRBV2 and TRBJ1-4, is EPEVTQTPSHQVTQMGQEVILRCVPISNHLYFYWYRQILGQKVEFLVSFYNNEISEKSEIFDDQFSVERPDGSNFTLKIRSTKLEDSAMYFCASSQNRGYNEKLFFGSGTQLSVL.

This chain connects TRBV5-6 to TRBJ2-3; the match to TRBD2 covers 7 bases. This CDR3 has 15 amino acids. V was clipped by 4 bases and J by 2 bases; unmatched bases: 7. Germline V gene lookup returns CDR1 SGHDT and CDR2 YYEEEE. Written as DNA, the CDR3 is TGTGCCAGCAGCATTCGAGCGGGGCACACAGATACGCAGTATTTT. It encodes CASSIRAGHTDTQYF.

The gene calls are TRBV27 and TRBJ2-5; D gene unclear. Germline CDR1 and CDR2: MNHEY and SMNVEV (reference sequence). Deletions cut 3 bases from V and 4 bases from J, with 9 bases between. The CDR3 is 13 residues long. CDR3 protein: CASSFRPGETQYF. The DNA of the CDR3 is TGTGCCAGCAGTTTCCGGCCGGGAGAGACCCAGTACTTC.

CDR3 protein: CASSLMQGGTGNTIYF. DNA of the CDR3: TGCGCCAGCAGCTTGATGCAGGGAGGGACTGGAAACACCATATATTTT. The chain has TRBV5-1 and TRBJ1-3; maybe TRBD1 (5 bases). Per the germline V gene, CDR1 is SGHRS and CDR2 is YFSETQ. V lost 1 base, J lost 2 bases, and 13 bases lay in between. The CDR3 is 16 amino acids.

The chain is built from TRBV4-1 and TRBJ2-3; TRBD2 aligns across 9 bases. V shed 7 bases and J 0 bases; nucleotides not matched to a gene: 8. CDR3 length: 16 amino acids. Germline CDR1 is MGHRA and CDR2 is YSYEKL. The CDR3 sequence: CASTSLAGASTDTQYF. The CDR3 DNA is TGCGCCAGCACCTCCTTAGCGGGAGCAAGCACAGATACGCAGTATTTT.

The J gene is TRBJ2-2, the V gene TRBV5-1; TRBD2 is a possible D gene (7 bases). The germline V gene has CDR1 SGHRS and CDR2 YFSETQ. The CDR3 is made up of 15 amino acids. Trimming took off 1 base at V and 5 bases at J, with 12 bases between the two ends. As DNA, the CDR3 is TGCGCCAGCAGCTTGTCGGGGGGCCGGACCGGGGAGCTGTTTTTT. Translating it yields CASSLSGGRTGELFF.

The chain joins TRBV18 to TRBJ1-1, with 7 positions matching TRBD1. Germline values: CDR1 KGHSH, CDR2 LQKENI. V shed 1 base, J shed 3 bases, and the junction held 8 bases outside the gene matches. The CDR3 runs 16 residues. CDR3 bases: TGTGCCAGCTCACCACTGGGCAGGGGGTGGGACACTGAAGCTTTCTTT. Its protein product is CASSPLGRGWDTEAFF.

This clone was recorded only once. V and J are TRBV11-3 and TRBJ2-3; 14 nucleotides agree with TRBD2. The CDR3 has 16 amino acids. The germline V gene encodes CDR1 SGHNT and CDR2 YENEEA. Trimming took 3 bases from V and 4 from J; bases not matched to a gene: 3. The CDR3 spells CASSLGLAGASDTQYF. The CDR3 bases are TGTGCCAGCAGCTTGGGACTAGCGGGGGCTTCAGATACGCAGTATTTT.

In DNA form, the CDR3 reads TGTGCCAGCAGTGAACAGGGGGGCAGCCTGGGGGGCTACACCTTC. As protein: CASSEQGGSLGGYTF. The chain employs TRBV2 and TRBJ1-2; 7 bases map to TRBD1. The CDR3 runs to 15 residues. V shed 2 bases, J shed 8 bases, and the junction held 11 bases outside the gene matches. The germline gives CDR1 SNHLY, CDR2 FYNNEI.

The chain is built from TRBV29-1 and TRBJ2-1; TRBD2 matches at 9 bases. The V gene's germline CDR1 is SQVTM and CDR2 ANQGSEA. The CDR3 spans 17 residues. With 7 bases clipped from V and 6 bases from J, the junction kept 19 bases outside the gene matches. CDR3 sequence reads: CSATIMTSGTSTNEQFF. For the CDR3, the DNA is TGCAGCGCGACAATAATGACTAGCGGTACATCGACCAATGAGCAGTTCTTC.

The chain recombines TRBV5-1 with TRBJ2-3; D ambiguous. Trimming cost V 0 bases and J 4 bases, with 15 bases left between them. This CDR3 is built from 16 residues. Germline loops: CDR1 SGHRS, CDR2 YFSETQ. CDR3: CASSLGSSSAADTQYF. The CDR3 DNA follows: TGCGCCAGCAGCTTGGGTTCGAGTTCTGCGGCAGATACGCAGTATTTT.